A single sample gave rise to the 22 T cell receptor beta chains below, sequenced in a study of Tregs in tolerant kidney transplant recipients. The nonmyeloablative bone marrow transplants came from related graft donors, with transient mixed chimerism. The data were produced by immunoSEQ multiplex PCR, yet TCRdb's version contains in-frame clones alone and is incomplete. The sample has about 5,300 clones. Sequenced material: CD4+ T cells from blood (PBMCs), taken roughly 15 months after the transplant. The receptors originated from a human patient who received a combined kidney and bone marrow transplant. T cells may partly derive from the graft donor.

Notes on this clone: Read data end 3 residues before the CDR3 end; the end is taken from the germline J gene. The rearrangement uses TRBV2 and TRBJ2-7, with D tentatively TRBD2 (6 bases). Germline loops: CDR1 SNHLY, CDR2 FYNNEI. V gave up 6 bases and J gave up 0 bases, with 24 bases separating them. The CDR3 is made up of 18 amino acids. CDR3 bases read: TGTGCCAGCAGCGCCTATATCTCGGGACTGTTGAGCTCCTACGAG. Translation gives CASSAYISGLLSSYE. The entire CDR3 is CASSAYISGLLSSYEQYF. The whole variable domain, remainder taken from reference TRBV2 and TRBJ2-7, is EPEVTQTPSHQVTQMGQEVILRCVPISNHLYFYWYRQILGQKVEFLVSFYNNEISEKSEIFDDQFSVERPDGSNFTLKIRSTKLEDSAMYFCASSAYISGLLSSYEQYFGPGTRLTVT.

Regarding this clone: The CDR3 end lies 3 residues beyond the end of the read and is filled in from the germline J gene. This rearrangement joins TRBV5-1 to TRBJ1-1; tentatively, D is TRBD1 (5 bases). V was cut by 0 bases and J by 6 bases, with 12 bases left in between. CDR3 length: 14 amino acids. Germline V gene lookup returns CDR1 SGHRS and CDR2 YFSETQ. CDR3 bases read: TGCGCCAGCAGCTTGGGTGCGGGGGACCCTGAA. Protein product: CASSLGAGDPE. The entire CDR3 is CASSLGAGDPEAFF.

This clone is deemed medium-sized by its frequency. The CDR3 end falls 3 residues outside the read, so it is completed with the germline J gene. The V and J genes are TRBV5-1 and TRBJ2-1; 11 bases line up with TRBD2. Germline CDR1 reads SGHRS; CDR2 reads YFSETQ. The CDR3 is 15 residues long. V dropped 4 bases and J dropped 6; count of bases not matched to a gene: 6. The part of the CDR3 DNA that was read is TGCGCCAGCAGCCAGGGACTAGCGGAAACCAATGAG. Encoded protein: CASSQGLAETNE. The entire CDR3 protein is CASSQGLAETNEQFF.

Notes on this clone: The read ends 3 residues before the CDR3 terminus; that terminus is restored from the germline J gene. The chain uses TRBV19 and TRBJ1-1; 7 bases fit TRBD1. CDR1 LNHDA and CDR2 SQIVND come from the germline V gene (reference sequence). There are 14 residues in the CDR3. J gave up 4 bases and V 4 bases, and 6 bases lay outside the gene matches. The chain's CDR3 is CASSTSRGSTEAFF. CDR3 bases read: TGTGCCAGTAGTACTTCCAGGGGGAGCACTGAA.

Note on this clone: The CDR3 is cut off 3 residues early in the read; its end comes from the germline J gene. The V call is TRBV2, the J call TRBJ2-2; no clear D gene. The CDR3 loop spans 16 amino acids. V shed 0 bases and J shed 3 bases, with 11 bases lying between them. Looked up from germline, CDR1 is SNHLY and CDR2 is FYNNEI. This CDR3 reads CASSEARVRDTGELFF. The covered CDR3 bases are TGTGCCAGCAGTGAAGCAAGGGTTAGGGACACCGGGGAG.

Comment on this clone: Read sequence stops 3 residues before the CDR3 end, and the germline J gene provides the missing end. The chain has TRBV29-1 and TRBJ2-3; 7 positions match TRBD2. The CDR3 sequence is 19 residues long. V was pared by 1 base and J by 3 bases, with 19 bases of the junction left unmatched. Germline V gene lookup returns CDR1 SQVTM and CDR2 ANQGSEA. The CDR3 here is CSVEARRVSGAGSTDTQYF. The part of the CDR3 DNA that was read is TGCAGCGTTGAAGCCCGCCGGGTGAGTGGAGCGGGATCAACAGATACG.

As regards this clone: The read stops 3 residues short of the end of the CDR3; the missing end is completed from the germline J gene. The chain couples TRBV19 to TRBJ1-6, with 7 bases matching TRBD1. CDR3 length equals 13 residues. Trimming took 5 bases from V and 8 from J; bases not matched to a gene: 3. Germline V lookup: CDR1 LNHDA, CDR2 SQIVND (reference sequence). Incomplete CDR3 DNA: TGTGCCAGTAGTGCAGACAGGGATTCACCC. Protein product: CASSADRDSP. From start to end, the CDR3 is CASSADRDSPLHF.

With respect to this clone: The read falls 3 residues short of the CDR3 end, and the missing part is taken from the germline J gene. The J gene is TRBJ1-6, the V gene TRBV14; 9 nucleotides agree with TRBD1. CDR1 and CDR2 from the germline V gene are SGHDN and FVKESK. The CDR3 length is 14 residues. V lost 5 bases to trimming and J lost 7 bases; unmatched junction nucleotides: 3. This CDR3 is CASSAGQGNSPLHF. The covered CDR3 bases are TGTGCCAGCAGCGCGGGACAGGGAAATTCACCC.

According to its frequency, this clone is medium-sized. CDR3 bases read: TGTGCCAGCAGTGAAGCGACAGGTTTTAGCACAGATACG. This sequence encodes CASSEATGFSTDT. The whole CDR3 reads CASSEATGFSTDTQYF. This chain uses TRBV6-1 with TRBJ2-3, with D maybe TRBD1 (6 bases). The read ends 3 residues early relative to the CDR3; the germline J gene fills the gap. V was pared by 0 bases and J by 0 bases, with 10 bases between. The germline CDR1 and CDR2 sequences are MNHNS and SASEGT. The CDR3 is 16 residues long.

On this clone itself: The read gets to within 3 residues of the CDR3 end, and the germline J gene fills in the rest. The V gene is TRBV20-1, the J gene TRBJ1-1, with unresolved D. The V and J ends lost 3 bases and 2 bases respectively, with 13 bases between them. Germline values: CDR1 DFQATT, CDR2 SNEGSKA (reference sequence). CDR3 size: 14 residues. The CDR3 reads CSARSRAGNTEAFF. Incomplete CDR3 DNA: TGCAGTGCTAGGTCGCGGGCCGGTAACACTGAA.

The sequenced part of the CDR3 DNA is TGCGCCAGCAGAACAACAGGCTATCAGAGCTCCTACAATGAG. Protein sequence: CASRTTGYQSSYNE. The whole CDR3 reads CASRTTGYQSSYNEQFF. The chain joins TRBV10-2 to TRBJ2-1, with D perhaps TRBD1 (5 bases). The read ends 3 residues shy of where the CDR3 ends; the end is completed using the germline J gene. The CDR3 length is 17 residues. The V gene's germline CDR1 is WSHSY and CDR2 SAAADI. V lost 6 bases, J lost 0 bases, and 18 bases lay in between.

Of note for this clone: The read stops 3 residues short of the end of the CDR3; the missing end is completed from the germline J gene. This sequence joins TRBV5-6 and TRBJ2-3, with TRBD1 matching over 7 bases. The trim removed 3 bases at V and 6 bases at J, leaving 10 bases unmatched. Germline loops: CDR1 SGHDT, CDR2 YYEEEE. This CDR3 contains 15 residues. CDR3 DNA (partial): TGTGCCAGCAGCTCTCTGACAGGGAATCTCGATACG. It is translated as CASSSLTGNLDT. The entire CDR3 protein reads CASSSLTGNLDTQYF.

According to its frequency, this clone is medium-sized. The read comes to an end 3 residues before the CDR3 does, leaving the germline J gene to fill in the end. The V gene is TRBV6-2 or TRBV6-3, the J gene TRBJ2-5, with 8 bases that match TRBD2. The CDR3 is 15 residues long. V lost 5 bases, J lost 7 bases, and 12 bases stayed unmatched. Germline V gives CDR1 MNHEY, CDR2 SVGEGT. CDR3 protein: CASSPTSGGLGTQYF. Incomplete CDR3 DNA: TGTGCCAGCAGTCCAACTAGCGGAGGGTTAGGGACC.

Comments on this clone: The read falls 3 residues short of the CDR3 end, and the missing part is taken from the germline J gene. This same CDR3 is encoded by further DNA sequences in the sample. The V and J genes are TRBV18 and TRBJ1-3, with 8 bases identical to TRBD1. The germline V gene encodes CDR1 KGHSH and CDR2 LQKENI. V trimming: 8 bases; J trimming: 9 bases; junction bases outside the gene matches: 15. This CDR3 has 15 residues. The sequenced CDR3 bases are TGTGCCAGCGGGCGGGACAGGTCGCGAGGGGCCACC. Translating it yields CASGRDRSRGAT. The whole CDR3 is CASGRDRSRGATIYF.

Points on this clone: Read coverage stops 3 residues before the CDR3 terminus; the germline J gene supplies the remainder. The chain links TRBV5-1 to TRBJ1-3; D perhaps matches TRBD1 (5 bases). Germline V lookup: CDR1 SGHRS, CDR2 YFSETQ. V shed 2 bases and J shed 4 bases, with 10 bases lying between them. The CDR3 runs 14 residues. The sequenced part of the CDR3 DNA is TGCGCCAGCAGCTTCCAGGGAAGCGGAAACACC. Translated, it gives CASSFQGSGNT. The whole CDR3 reads CASSFQGSGNTIYF.

Comments on this clone: Read sequence stops 3 residues before the CDR3 end, and the germline J gene provides the missing end. V and J are TRBV20-1 and TRBJ2-5; 10 bases line up with TRBD2. The trim removed 3 bases at V and 3 bases at J, leaving 13 bases unmatched. This CDR3 region has 17 residues. Germline V gene lookup returns CDR1 DFQATT and CDR2 SNEGSKA (reference sequence). CDR3 region: CSARNSGGPIGKETQYF. The DNA read from the CDR3 is TGCAGTGCTAGGAATAGCGGGGGGCCCATTGGAAAAGAGACC.

About this clone itself: Coverage ceases 3 residues before the CDR3 finishes, and the germline J gene fills in the end. The chain employs TRBV7-6 and TRBJ2-3, with a possible D match to TRBD1 (6 bases). The V and J ends lost 1 base and 2 bases respectively, with 13 bases between them. The CDR3 extends over 16 amino acids. Germline assignment: CDR1 SGHVS and CDR2 FNYEAQ. The CDR3 DNA, read in part, is TGTGCCAGCAGCTTAGTCCCCACAGGGAACACAGATACG. Encoded protein: CASSLVPTGNTDT. The CDR3 in its entirety is CASSLVPTGNTDTQYF.

With respect to this clone: The DNA ends 3 residues before the CDR3 does, and the rest of the CDR3 is filled in from the germline J gene. The chain recombines TRBV4-1 with TRBJ1-4, with D perhaps TRBD1 (6 bases). V gave up 0 bases and J gave up 8 bases, with 13 bases separating them. CDR1 is MGHRA and CDR2 is YSYEKL in the germline V gene. The CDR3 extends over 15 amino acids. The CDR3 sequence: CASSQESQGYEKLFF. CDR3 DNA (partial): TGCGCCAGCAGCCAAGAATCACAGGGTTACGAAAAA.

Details on this clone: The sequenced fragment ends 3 residues before the CDR3 boundary, so the rest is inferred from the germline J gene. The chain joins TRBV5-4 to TRBJ1-2, with 9 nucleotides matching TRBD1. CDR1 and CDR2 (germline): SGHNT, YYREEE (reference sequence). Trimming at V came to 6 bases and at J to 3 bases, leaving 6 bases not matched to a gene. The CDR3 is 14 amino acids. This CDR3 is CASTPTGGYYGYTF. The covered CDR3 bases are TGTGCCAGCACCCCAACAGGGGGCTACTATGGC.

Comments on this clone: Read coverage stops 3 residues before the CDR3 terminus; the germline J gene supplies the remainder. This chain uses TRBV6-4 with TRBJ1-6; 9 bases are shared with TRBD1. J lost 6 bases, V lost 0 bases, and 3 bases had no gene match. Germline V lookup: CDR1 MRHNA, CDR2 SNTAGT. The CDR3 length is 16 residues. The CDR3 region is CASSDSIQGANSPLHF. CDR3 bases read: TGTGCCAGCAGTGACTCGATACAGGGGGCTAATTCACCC.

Concerning this clone: Read data end 3 residues before the CDR3 end; the end is taken from the germline J gene. V is TRBV18 and J is TRBJ1-6; a possible D gene is TRBD1 (5 bases). Germline V gene lookup returns CDR1 KGHSH and CDR2 LQKENI. The CDR3 consists of 13 residues. V shed 3 bases and J shed 8 bases, with 8 bases lying between them. The DNA read from the CDR3 is TGTGCCAGCTCACCGACAGTAGATTCACCC. Translated: CASSPTVDSP. The entire CDR3 protein reads CASSPTVDSPLHF.

Note on this clone: From the germline J gene comes the end of the CDR3, since the read stops 3 residues before it. J is TRBJ2-2 and V is TRBV5-1, with 16 bases that match TRBD2. CDR1 and CDR2 from the germline V gene are SGHRS and YFSETQ. The CDR3 runs 17 residues. With V trimmed by 0 bases and J by 5 bases, 1 base remained unmatched. The CDR3 spells CASSLEGLAGGTGELFF. The DNA read from the CDR3 is TGCGCCAGCAGCTTGGAGGGACTAGCGGGAGGGACCGGGGAG.